The clone carrying this TCR beta chain has a handful of counts. Generated by immunoSEQ multiplex PCR, the TCRdb table keeps only in-frame clones and is missing some. The repertoire holds about 170,000 clones, with around 87% as singletons. This record comes from a study of blood T cell repertoires in COVID-19. This sequence originates from a woman of 80 years or more in a cohort sampled during active or convalescent COVID-19. What was sequenced was peripheral blood.

The DNA of the CDR3 is TGTGCCTGGAGTGGAGGCAGGGCGAATGAAAAACTGTTTTTT. It codes for CAWSGGRANEKLFF. The chain employs TRBV30 and TRBJ1-4; possibly TRBD1 for D (5 bases). Trimming removed 1 base from V and 5 bases from J, with 11 bases in between. The CDR3 has 14 amino acids. The germline V gene encodes CDR1 GTSNPN and CDR2 SVGIG (reference sequence).